This T cell receptor beta chain was sequenced in a study of preoperative IRX-2 immunotherapy in early breast cancer. Germline CDR1 reads SGHVS; CDR2 reads FQNEAQ. V was clipped by 5 bases and J by 0 bases, with 14 bases between them. The CDR3 is made up of 15 amino acids. TCRdb keeps only in-frame clones here, not all; method: immunoSEQ multiplex PCR. The table records under 45,000 clones, approximately 94% of them present only once. The sample's treatment: preoperative locoregional IRX-2 cytokine immunotherapy. Preoperative locoregional IRX-2 cytokine immunotherapy was tested in the phase Ib source study.

V and J are TRBV7-8 and TRBJ2-7; the D gene is possibly TRBD2 (6 bases). This receptor was taken from a human donor with breast cancer. The specimen was tumor tissue, collected after IRX-2 immunotherapy. The CDR3 DNA is TGTGCCAGCAGCATACTGGCGGGGTCCTCCTACGAGCAGTACTTC. Amino acid sequence: CASSILAGSSYEQYF.